One sample yielded the 6 T cell receptor beta chains listed below, sequenced in a study of blood T cell repertoires in COVID-19 (dated by TCRdb to 2018 to 2020). The library was built by means of the immunoSEQ multiplex PCR assay. The table was pulled from immuneACCESS by TCRdb, which kept in-frame rearrangements only. Such tables lose some clones; where checked, under half of the loss comes from unresolved V genes, and the rest has no known cause. In all, the sample holds approximately 100,000 clones, and less than 90% of those were seen once. In total, the top ten clones hold 15% to 20% of the sample. The sample taken for sequencing was peripheral blood. These receptors were collected from a woman in her fifties or sixties with acute or convalescent COVID-19.

This clone was seen once. The chain is built from TRBV20-1 and TRBJ2-3; 10 bases agree with TRBD2. CDR3 length: 14 residues. CDR1 and CDR2 (germline): DFQATT, SNEGSKA (reference sequence). Trimming took 3 bases from V and 6 from J; bases not matched to a gene: 6. Here the CDR3 reads CSASLAGEADTQYF. CDR3 coding DNA: TGCAGTGCTAGTCTAGCGGGAGAAGCTGATACGCAGTATTTT.

The J gene is TRBJ1-1, the V gene TRBV30; TRBD1 matches 8 bases. The V and J ends lost 2 bases and 5 bases, in that order; junction bases with no gene match: 13. Germline CDR1 is GTSNPN and CDR2 is SVGIG (reference sequence). The CDR3 is made up of 16 amino acids. Written as DNA, the CDR3 is TGTGCCTGGAGTCTACGGGACAGGAGGGTTTTTACTGAAGCTTTCTTT. Encoded protein: CAWSLRDRRVFTEAFF.

V usage is TRBV5-1 and J usage is TRBJ2-5; a possible D gene is TRBD1 (5 bases). V lost 4 bases, J lost 6 bases, and 22 bases lay in between. This CDR3 contains 16 residues. CDR1 is SGHRS and CDR2 is YFSETQ in the germline V gene. In DNA, the CDR3 is TGCGCCAGCAGCCCAACGTCCAAAGGGGATCTAAAGACCCAGTACTTC. Amino acid sequence: CASSPTSKGDLKTQYF.

V and J are TRBV19 and TRBJ2-3; D not certain. The CDR3 contains 14 residues. V was trimmed by 4 bases and J by 0 bases, leaving 8 bases between them. Germline V gene data show CDR1 as LNHDA and CDR2 as SQIVND (reference sequence). The CDR3 protein is CASSNRVSTDTQYF. The CDR3 nucleotides read TGTGCCAGTAGTAATCGCGTGAGCACAGATACGCAGTATTTT.

The chain combines TRBV6-5 with TRBJ2-1; D perhaps matches TRBD2 (6 bases). Trimming took off 7 bases at V and 3 bases at J, with 13 bases between the two ends. CDR1 is MNHEY and CDR2 is SVGAGI in the germline V gene. The CDR3 runs to 14 residues. CDR3 sequence (DNA): TGTGCCAGCAATGGGGGAGGAGGCTACAATGAGCAGTTCTTC. Translated: CASNGGGGYNEQFF.

J is TRBJ2-7 and V is TRBV10-3, with D possibly matching TRBD2 (6 bases). V was clipped by 4 bases and J by 1 base, with 14 bases between them. Germline lookup yields CDR1 ENHRY and CDR2 SYGVKD. CDR3 size: 15 residues. CDR3 DNA sequence: TGTGCCATCAGTGTCGGAGGGACTTCTTCCTACGAGCAGTACTTC. This encodes CAISVGGTSSYEQYF.